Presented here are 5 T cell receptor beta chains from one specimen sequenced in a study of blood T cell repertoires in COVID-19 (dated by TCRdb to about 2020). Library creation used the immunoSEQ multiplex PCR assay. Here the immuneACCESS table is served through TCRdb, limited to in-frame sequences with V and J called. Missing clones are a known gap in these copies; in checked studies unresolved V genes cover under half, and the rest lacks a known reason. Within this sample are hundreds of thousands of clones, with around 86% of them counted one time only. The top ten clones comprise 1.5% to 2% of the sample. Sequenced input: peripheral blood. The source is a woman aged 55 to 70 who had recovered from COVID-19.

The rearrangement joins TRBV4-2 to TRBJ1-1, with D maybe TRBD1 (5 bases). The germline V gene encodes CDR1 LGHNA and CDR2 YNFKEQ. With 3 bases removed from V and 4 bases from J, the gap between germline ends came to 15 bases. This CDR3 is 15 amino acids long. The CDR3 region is CASSQVPLGGTEAFF. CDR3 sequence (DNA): TGTGCCAGCAGCCAGGTCCCCCTCGGGGGCACTGAAGCTTTCTTT.

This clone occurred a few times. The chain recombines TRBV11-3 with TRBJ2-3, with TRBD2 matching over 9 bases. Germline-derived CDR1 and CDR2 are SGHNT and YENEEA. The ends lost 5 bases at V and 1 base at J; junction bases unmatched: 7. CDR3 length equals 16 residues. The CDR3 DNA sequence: TGTGCCAGCAGCCCACGAGCGGGGGGAGGCACAGATACGCAGTATTTT. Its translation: CASSPRAGGGTDTQYF. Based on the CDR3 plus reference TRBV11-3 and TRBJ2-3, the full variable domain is EAGVVQSPRYKIIEKKQPVAFWCNPISGHNTLYWYLQNLGQGPELLIRYENEEAVDDSQLPKDRFSAERLKGVDSTLKIQPAELGDSAVYLCASSPRAGGGTDTQYFGPGTRLTVL.

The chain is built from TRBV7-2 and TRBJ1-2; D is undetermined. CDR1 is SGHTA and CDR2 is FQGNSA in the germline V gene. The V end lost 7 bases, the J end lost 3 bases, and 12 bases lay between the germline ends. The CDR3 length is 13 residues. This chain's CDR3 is CASKVGDHYGYTF. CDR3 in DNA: TGTGCCAGCAAAGTCGGGGATCACTATGGCTACACCTTC.

This chain's CDR3 is CASSSPGTRNTGELFF. CDR3 DNA sequence: TGTGCCAGCAGCTCCCCCGGGACTAGGAACACCGGGGAGCTGTTTTTT. The V call is TRBV28, the J call TRBJ2-2, with 8 bases matching TRBD2. The V gene end was trimmed by 6 bases and the J gene end by 1 base; junction bases not matched to a gene: 7. Germline V lookup: CDR1 MDHEN, CDR2 SYDVKM. This CDR3 is 16 amino acids long.

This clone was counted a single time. CDR3 nucleotides: TGTGCCAGCTCACCACCGGTTCGGACAGGGAACACCGGGGAGCTGTTTTTT. Protein: CASSPPVRTGNTGELFF. The rearrangement links TRBV18 to TRBJ2-2; 7 nucleotides match TRBD1. The germline gives CDR1 KGHSH, CDR2 LQKENI. V was pared by 0 bases and J by 1 base, with 5 bases of the junction left unmatched. CDR3 size: 17 residues.